Listed below are T cell receptor beta chains from one sample, sequenced in a study of T cells and Merkel cell carcinoma outcomes. Here immunoSEQ multiplex PCR was the method, and the copy in TCRdb shows in-frame clones only, minus some. The table lists some 19,000 clones, 82% of them singletons. The sequenced sample consisted of tumor tissue from Merkel cell carcinoma. The receptors shown here come from a human donor with Merkel cell carcinoma. Each CDR3 is given with its conserved first and last residue. Each record gives: J gene, V gene, D gene, clone size, CDR3 protein, CDR3 DNA. The D gene is left open where the match is weak. Clone size is shown for a subset of rows, as once, few, many or a class of expanded clone.

TRBJ1-1 TRBV5-1 . . CASSPDRLNTEAFF TGCGCCAGCAGCCCCGACAGACTGAACACTGAAGCTTTCTTT
TRBJ1-3 TRBV6-5 TRBD1 once CASRYTGGSGNTIYF TGTGCCAGCAGATATACAGGGGGCTCTGGAAACACCATATATTTT
TRBJ1-1 TRBV12-5 . . CASGFSGEGTEAFF TGTGCTAGTGGTTTCTCAGGGGAGGGGACTGAAGCTTTCTTT
TRBJ1-4 TRBV29-1 . . CSVGVNGEKLFF TGCAGCGTTGGGGTTAATGGTGAAAAACTGTTTTTT
TRBJ2-3 TRBV10-3 TRBD2 . CAISESLAGEGNTDTQYF TGTGCCATCAGTGAGTCGCTAGCGGGGGAGGGGAACACAGATACGCAGTATTTT
TRBJ1-1 TRBV28 TRBD1 . CASSSGQLNTEAFF TGTGCCAGCAGTTCGGGACAGCTGAACACTGAAGCTTTCTTT
TRBJ1-2 TRBV4-1 . . CASSQDRKESGGYTF TGCGCCAGCAGCCAAGATAGGAAAGAGTCTGGCGGCTACACCTTC
TRBJ2-7 TRBV6-1 . . CASSEYGYEQYF TGTGCCAGCAGTGAATATGGCTACGAGCAGTACTTC
TRBJ2-7 TRBV13 TRBD2 . CASSGTSDSYEQYF TGTGCCAGCAGTGGGACTAGCGACTCCTACGAGCAGTACTTC
TRBJ1-1 TRBV4-1 . medium-sized CASSQPTEANTEAFF TGCGCCAGCAGCCAACCCACGGAGGCTAACACTGAAGCTTTCTTT
TRBJ1-1 TRBV29-1 . . CSVEDRNLGTEAFF TGCAGCGTTGAAGATCGAAACCTGGGCACTGAAGCTTTCTTT
TRBJ1-1 TRBV9 . . CASSVDVTTNTEAFF TGTGCCAGCAGCGTCGATGTGACAACGAACACTGAAGCTTTCTTT
TRBJ1-1 TRBV5-1 . . CASSARWGPVLTEAFF TGCGCCAGCAGCGCAAGATGGGGTCCCGTTCTCACTGAAGCTTTCTTT
TRBJ2-3 TRBV5-6 . . CASSYRGYTDTQYF TGTGCCAGCAGCTACCGGGGGTACACAGATACGCAGTATTTT
TRBJ2-5 TRBV10-1 . . CASSSILGARETQYF TGCGCCAGCTCCTCAATCTTAGGGGCGAGAGAGACCCAGTACTTC
TRBJ1-1 TRBV4-1 TRBD1 . CASSRKGTGMDEAFF TGCGCCAGCAGCCGGAAAGGGACAGGGATGGATGAAGCTTTCTTT
TRBJ2-7 TRBV7-2 . . CASNLGGYEQYF TGTGCCAGCAACTTAGGAGGCTACGAGCAGTACTTC
TRBJ2-7 TRBV7-2 . . CASTEASAFSYEQYF TGTGCCAGCACTGAAGCAAGCGCCTTCTCCTACGAGCAGTACTTC
TRBJ2-3 TRBV6-5 . . CASRQQGYTQYF TGTGCCAGCAGGCAGCAGGGTTATACGCAGTATTTT
TRBJ2-1 TRBV9 TRBD1 . CASSGPGQGRNEQFF TGTGCCAGCAGCGGTCCGGGACAGGGGCGCAATGAGCAGTTCTTC
TRBJ1-5 TRBV18 . . CASSPGKEQPQHF TGTGCCAGCTCACCAGGGAAGGAGCAGCCCCAGCATTTT
TRBJ2-7 TRBV7-9 TRBD1 . CASSLFPDRRPYEQYF TGTGCCAGCAGCTTATTTCCGGACAGGAGGCCCTACGAGCAGTACTTC
TRBJ1-5 TRBV7-9 . once CASSFTGLPNQPQHF TGTGCCAGCAGTTTCACAGGGCTTCCTAATCAGCCCCAGCATTTT
TRBJ2-1 TRBV18 . . CASSPRISGINEQFF TGTGCCAGCTCACCGAGGATTAGCGGAATCAATGAGCAGTTCTTC
TRBJ1-2 TRBV5-1 . . CASSLANAYSGYTF TGCGCCAGCAGCTTGGCCAACGCATACAGCGGCTACACCTTC
TRBJ2-7 TRBV5-1 . once CASSLGTQREQYF TGCGCCAGCAGCTTGGGGACACAGAGGGAGCAGTACTTC
TRBJ1-1 TRBV4-1 . . CASSQDWGFTEAFF TGCGCCAGCAGCCAAGACTGGGGTTTCACTGAAGCTTTCTTT
TRBJ2-7 TRBV27 . . CASSLGTGPTYEQYF TGTGCCAGCAGTTTAGGTACAGGGCCCACCTACGAGCAGTACTTC
TRBJ2-1 TRBV13 TRBD2 . CASNYGTSGGLTYNEQFF TGTGCCAGCAACTATGGGACTAGCGGGGGGTTAACCTACAATGAGCAGTTCTTC
TRBJ2-5 TRBV28 . few CASSLGIRGGETQYF TGTGCCAGCAGTTTAGGGATCCGGGGCGGGGAGACCCAGTACTTC
TRBJ1-2 TRBV5-4 . . CASSGGVDYGYTF TGTGCCAGCTCCGGTGGGGTGGACTATGGCTACACCTTC
TRBJ1-4 TRBV9 . . CASSAPSEKLFF TGTGCCAGCAGCGCCCCTAGTGAAAAACTGTTTTTT
TRBJ2-5 TRBV2 . . CASSDLGTQYF TGTGCCAGCAGTGACCTGGGCACCCAGTACTTC
TRBJ1-5 TRBV27 TRBD1 once CASSLGTGDQPQHF TGTGCCAGCAGTCTAGGGACAGGGGATCAGCCCCAGCATTTT
TRBJ2-5 TRBV11-3 TRBD1 . CASSQDRGRAETQYF TGTGCCAGCAGCCAGGACAGGGGGCGCGCAGAGACCCAGTACTTC
TRBJ2-7 TRBV7-2 TRBD2 . CASSFAGTSVYEQYF TGTGCCAGCAGCTTCGCCGGGACTAGTGTCTACGAGCAGTACTTC
TRBJ2-1 TRBV4-2 TRBD2 . CASSQAATTSGGDNEQFF TGTGCCAGCAGCCAAGCCGCGACGACTAGCGGGGGGGACAATGAGCAGTTCTTC
TRBJ1-2 TRBV29-1 TRBD1 . CSVERTGNAGYTF TGCAGCGTTGAACGGACAGGGAATGCTGGCTACACCTTC
TRBJ1-2 TRBV2 . . CASSVPRRKRGYTF TGTGCCAGCAGTGTTCCGCGGAGAAAAAGAGGCTACACCTTC
TRBJ2-7 TRBV9 . . CASSPADTYEQYF TGTGCCAGCAGCCCCGCGGATACCTACGAGCAGTACTTC
TRBJ2-3 TRBV28 TRBD2 . CASSLPAGGLSSTDTQYF TGTGCCAGCAGTTTACCAGCGGGAGGACTCTCTAGCACAGATACGCAGTATTTT
TRBJ1-2 TRBV19 . . CASSIVDMDVGGYTF TGTGCCAGTAGTATAGTAGACATGGACGTGGGTGGCTACACCTTC
TRBJ1-5 TRBV30 TRBD1 once CAWSPTGDLPFNQPQHF TGTGCCTGGAGCCCTACAGGGGACCTCCCGTTTAATCAGCCCCAGCATTTT
TRBJ1-5 TRBV19 TRBD1 . CATRGQGNQPQHF TGTGCCACGCGGGGACAGGGGAATCAGCCCCAGCATTTT
TRBJ1-5 TRBV7-2 . . CASSPRHRAYSNQPQHF TGTGCCAGCAGCCCAAGACACCGCGCTTATAGCAATCAGCCCCAGCATTTT
TRBJ1-1 TRBV19 . . CASTFRSSAEAFF TGTGCCAGTACCTTCCGTAGTAGCGCTGAAGCTTTCTTT
TRBJ1-5 TRBV5-1 TRBD1 . CASSPFSPRDRANQPQHF TGCGCCAGCAGCCCTTTCAGTCCTCGAGACAGGGCTAATCAGCCCCAGCATTTT
TRBJ2-5 TRBV11-3 . . CASSLGQGQETQYF TGTGCCAGCAGCTTAGGCCAGGGCCAAGAGACCCAGTACTTC
TRBJ1-2 TRBV7-9 TRBD1 . CASRDGTGTDYTF TGTGCCAGCAGGGATGGGACAGGGACCGACTACACCTTC
TRBJ2-3 TRBV9 . . CASSLSATHTDTQYF TGTGCCAGCAGCCTAAGCGCAACCCACACAGATACGCAGTATTTT
TRBJ2-7 TRBV9 . . CASSAAAGAAYEQYF TGTGCCAGCAGCGCGGCAGCCGGGGCGGCATACGAGCAGTACTTC
TRBJ2-1 TRBV30 . . CAWGWYEQFF TGTGCCTGGGGGTGGTATGAGCAGTTCTTC
TRBJ2-5 TRBV7-9 . . CASSLERGPQETQYF TGTGCCAGCAGCTTAGAACGGGGGCCCCAAGAGACCCAGTACTTC
TRBJ1-1 TRBV7-3 . . CASRPVRRGRPEAFF TGTGCCAGCAGACCAGTGCGGAGGGGGAGGCCTGAAGCTTTCTTT
TRBJ1-1 TRBV7-9 . . CASSLAGPTEAFF TGTGCCAGCAGCTTAGCGGGGCCCACTGAAGCTTTCTTT
TRBJ2-3 TRBV6-5 . . CASNEAGASTDTQYF TGTGCCAGCAACGAAGCGGGTGCTAGCACAGATACGCAGTATTTT
TRBJ2-7 TRBV5-1 TRBD1 . CASSLVGQVEYEQYF TGCGCCAGCAGCTTGGTCGGACAGGTGGAATACGAGCAGTACTTC
TRBJ1-1 TRBV21-1 . . CASRGVNTEAFF TGTGCCAGCAGAGGGGTGAACACTGAAGCTTTCTTT
TRBJ2-7 TRBV18 TRBD1 . CASSLTGDYEQYF TGTGCCAGCTCACTGACAGGGGACTACGAGCAGTACTTC
TRBJ1-4 TRBV11-2 TRBD1 . CASSFNRGREKLFF TGTGCCAGCAGCTTTAACAGGGGGCGTGAAAAACTGTTTTTT